This TCR beta chain derives from a study of blood T cell repertoires in COVID-19. About the research overall: Acute and convalescent COVID-19 specimens originated in the United States, Italy and Spain. PBMCs, B-cell-depleted T cells, or T cells provided the cDNA or gDNA that made up the material.

V was clipped by 3 bases and J by 5 bases, with 8 bases between them. CDR3 length equals 14 residues. In germline, CDR1 is SGHVS, CDR2 FQNEAQ. Only a few counts were recorded for this clone. Study processing details: Using reference gene primer amplification, nucleated cell counts were estimated. Using immunoSEQ multiplex PCR, the repertoire was profiled, and TCRdb retains in-frame clones only, with some absent. That table gives V, J and clone size, and the DNA gave D and trimming. The repertoire holds about 290,000 clones, with roughly 89% as singletons. Sequenced sample: peripheral blood. The receptor was derived from a man aged 35 to 55 with acute or convalescent COVID-19. The rearrangement joins TRBV7-8 to TRBJ1-6; a weak D match, TRBD1 (6 bases). CDR3 DNA: TGTGCCAGCAGCTTTCACAGGGATAATTCACCCCTCCACTTT. It specifies CASSFHRDNSPLHF.